Described below is a single T cell receptor beta chain sequence and its context. Its binding antigen is unknown. No much larger clone exists at a distance of one base, and base qualities are not known. These data originate in a study of blood T cell repertoires in COVID-19 (dated by TCRdb to the early 2020s). For the study in its entirety: Collaborator samples came from the United States, Italy and Spain and covered acute and convalescent phases of COVID-19. The material from the prospective study consisted of cDNA or gDNA derived from T cells, B-cell-depleted T cells, or PBMCs. The repertoires were made available in a free public database intended to serve as a resource for research on the immune response to SARS-CoV-2. Subjects who had been exposed to COVID-19, were actively infected with it, or had recovered from it provided the deeply sampled blood TCRbeta repertoires that made up the dataset. Nearly every sample came with metadata listing a de-identified subject ID, COVID-19 status, age in years and sex. The samples were drawn from two sources: the first 160 participants of the ongoing ImmuneRACE study, and over 950 subjects contributed by 6 global collaborators. HLA class I and class II types, where available, came from metadata supplied by the sample provider rather than from assay-based typing.

Participants in the prospective study were aged about 18 to 90 years, lived in approximately 26 United States geographic areas, and enrolled through a virtual design. In the prospective study, participants were assigned to cohorts based on the clinical history participants reported in a screening survey and a study questionnaire. Mobile phlebotomists in the prospective study collected whole blood, serum and a nasopharyngeal or oropharyngeal swab from every participant. Prospective study participants could optionally give additional blood draws and questionnaires over an approximately 2-month period. Prospective study blood samples were shipped either frozen or at room temperature before DNA extraction. TCRbeta CDR3 regions were amplified from genomic DNA using the immunoSEQ Assay, a bias-controlled multiplex PCR. On the study's bioinformatics: The number of nucleated cells in each sample was estimated from the amplification of reference gene primers within the assay. Sequence reads were collapsed and filtered to measure the absolute abundance of every unique TCRbeta CDR3 rearrangement. For each sample, productive Simpson clonality was calculated by taking the square root of Simpson's diversity index across productive rearrangements. TCRdb took this table from immuneACCESS and kept in-frame rearrangements with V and J called. Such tables lack part of the clones; where checked against another copy, unresolved V genes explain under half of the gap, and the rest is unexplained. V, J and clone size were drawn from that table, and D and trimming were deduced from the DNA. The sample table records 250,000 to 350,000 clones; 90% of these occur just once. The leading ten clones occupy 3.5% to 4.5% of the sample.

CDR1 and CDR2 (MDHEN, SYDVKM) derive from the germline V gene. The CDR3 goes from the cysteine to the phenylalanine over 14 residues. Here the CDR3 DNA is all that survives: 42 bases in frame from base 1. V gives up 1 base and J gives up 7 bases, and the segment between their germline ends measures 14 bases. The investigation overall reported the following: The quantity of clinical and demographic metadata differed by source and by participant and was supplied without curation.

The clonotype originates from a woman between 18 and 29 years old with acute COVID-19. The sample comprised PBMCs or T cells enriched from blood (not recorded which). The chain is made from TRBV28 and TRBJ2-7; the D gene is perhaps TRBD2, from 5 matching bases. The CDR3 reads as follows: CASSLSVGGREQYF. In nucleotide form, the sequence is TGTGCCAGCAGTTTATCCGTCGGCGGGCGAGAGCAGTACTTC.